This T cell receptor beta chain was recorded in a study of shared clonotypes between healthy human individuals. The repertoire was sequenced with immunoSEQ multiplex PCR; TCRdb's copy has only in-frame clones and lacks some. This table holds around 600,000 clones, 90% to 95% found once. V was clipped by 10 bases and J by 2 bases; unmatched bases: 14. Germline CDR1 MNHEY, CDR2 SVGAGI. The CDR3 length is 15 residues. Naive CD8 cells lacked CD45RO and underwent positive selection for CCR7, leaving out terminally differentiated effector memory CD45RA+ cells. The sample consisted of naive CD8+ T cells sorted from blood. The chain joins TRBV6-5 to TRBJ2-7, with 7 nucleotides matching TRBD1. This clonotype originated in a woman under 40 in good health. The CDR3 DNA sequence: TGTGCCACTGGGGAAAGAAATCAGGGGGCCTACGAGCAGTACTTC. This codes for CATGERNQGAYEQYF.